This entry lists 25 T cell receptor beta chains sequenced from one sample in a study of OX40 agonist ivuxolimab in advanced cancers. The repertoire was sequenced with immunoSEQ multiplex PCR; TCRdb's copy has only in-frame clones and lacks some. The top ten clones hold under 3.5% of a sample with about 78,000 clones, roughly nine tenths of them seen once. The sequencing used CD4+ or CD8+ T cells sorted from blood, collected in a trial of the OX40 agonist ivuxolimab. These receptors were taken from an adult with an advanced solid tumor such as melanoma, head and neck, liver or kidney cancer.

The rearrangement joins TRBV29-1 to TRBJ1-2; the D is unclear. Trimming removed 6 bases at V and 5 bases at J, with 10 bases between. Per germline, CDR1 SQVTM and CDR2 ANQGSEA. This CDR3 spans 11 amino acids. DNA of the CDR3: TGCAGCGTGGTTGAATCATATGGCTACACCTTC. It translates to CSVVESYGYTF.

V usage is TRBV5-1 and J usage is TRBJ1-1; D is ambiguous. The CDR3 is 14 amino acids. Germline-derived CDR1 and CDR2 are SGHRS and YFSETQ. The V end lost 5 bases, the J end lost 4 bases, and 15 bases lay between the germline ends. CDR3 loop: CASRSREGSTEAFF. In DNA, the CDR3 is TGCGCCAGCAGGTCCCGTGAGGGTAGCACTGAAGCTTTCTTT.

This chain connects TRBV19 to TRBJ1-3; unclear D gene. The V end was cut by 4 bases, the J end by 4 bases, with 5 bases between. The CDR3 runs to 12 residues. The germline V gene has CDR1 LNHDA and CDR2 SQIVND (reference sequence). CDR3 sequence: CASSTRGNTIYF. The CDR3 DNA sequence: TGTGCCAGTAGTACCAGGGGAAACACCATATATTTT.

The chain links TRBV7-2 to TRBJ2-3; the match to TRBD2 covers 14 bases. This CDR3 spans 17 amino acids. Germline CDR1 reads SGHTA; CDR2 reads FQGNSA. Unmatched junction bases numbered 9, after V lost 4 bases and J lost 6 bases. In DNA form, the CDR3 reads TGTGCCAGCAGCTCTTCTCGGACTAGCGGGGGGTGGGATACGCAGTATTTT. As protein: CASSSSRTSGGWDTQYF.

Remarks on this clone: Other DNA variants within this sample encode the same CDR3. The chain links TRBV2 to TRBJ1-1, with TRBD1 matching 7 bases. Germline CDR1 is SNHLY and CDR2 is FYNNEI. V was clipped by 2 bases and J by 0 bases; unmatched bases: 3. The CDR3 sequence is 15 residues long. This CDR3 is CASSEQGVMNTEAFF. The DNA for the CDR3 is TGTGCCAGCAGTGAACAGGGGGTCATGAACACTGAAGCTTTCTTT.

V is TRBV2 and J is TRBJ1-1, with D unclear. V was shortened by 4 bases and J by 2 bases, with 8 bases between the two germline ends. This CDR3 is 13 amino acids long. Per germline, CDR1 SNHLY and CDR2 FYNNEI. The chain's CDR3 is CASSVEGNTEAFF. CDR3 bases: TGTGCCAGCAGTGTGGAGGGAAACACTGAAGCTTTCTTT.

As regards this clone: Additional DNA sequences in this sample encode the identical CDR3. The V call is TRBV6-5, the J call TRBJ2-6; D uncertain. The CDR3 sequence is 13 residues long. Trimming shortened V by 2 bases and J by 4 bases, and 3 bases separated the two germline ends. Germline assignment: CDR1 MNHEY and CDR2 SVGAGI. CDR3 coding DNA: TGTGCCAGCAGTTACGCAGGGGCCAACGTCCTGACTTTC. This codes for CASSYAGANVLTF.

This sequence joins TRBV18 and TRBJ1-3; a possible D gene is TRBD1 (5 bases). This CDR3 spans 17 amino acids. The germline V and J ends were trimmed by 2 bases and 0 bases, with 14 bases remaining between them. Germline V lookup: CDR1 KGHSH, CDR2 LQKENI. CDR3 loop: CASSPLPGRLSGNTIYF. DNA for the CDR3: TGTGCCAGCTCACCATTACCGGGACGGCTCTCTGGAAACACCATATATTTT.

The gene calls are TRBV2 and TRBJ2-5, with unresolved D. The CDR3 runs 12 residues. Germline V gives CDR1 SNHLY, CDR2 FYNNEI. Trimming shortened V by 4 bases and J by 5 bases, and 8 bases separated the two germline ends. This CDR3 is CASSVVRETQYF. CDR3 nucleotides: TGTGCCAGCAGTGTTGTCCGCGAGACCCAGTACTTC.

The V and J genes are TRBV6-5 and TRBJ2-1, with 7 bases fitting TRBD1. V lost 4 bases and J lost 10; bases outside the gene matches: 4. The CDR3 is 12 amino acids. Germline V CDR1 and CDR2: MNHEY, SVGAGI. CDR3: CASSSRQGEQFF. CDR3 DNA: TGTGCCAGCAGTTCAAGACAGGGCGAGCAGTTCTTC.

The genes are TRBV29-1 and TRBJ1-1; perhaps TRBD1 as D (6 bases). The germline V and J ends were trimmed by 7 bases and 2 bases, with 14 bases remaining between them. Germline V CDR1 and CDR2: SQVTM, ANQGSEA. The length of the CDR3 is 13 residues. CDR3 nucleotides: TGCAGCGCCTGGGACACCTCCAACACTGAAGCTTTCTTT. This translates into CSAWDTSNTEAFF. Full variable domain (missing parts from reference TRBV29-1 and TRBJ1-1): SAVISQKPSRDICQRGTSLTIQCQVDSQVTMMFWYRQQPGQSLTLIATANQGSEATYESGFVIDKFPISRPNLTFSTLTVSNMSPEDSSIYLCSAWDTSNTEAFFGQGTRLTVV.

V gene TRBV2 combines with J gene TRBJ1-5; tentative D call: TRBD1 (5 bases). Germline values: CDR1 SNHLY, CDR2 FYNNEI. The CDR3 extends over 14 amino acids. Trimming stripped 8 bases from V and 7 bases from J, with 18 bases between. The chain's CDR3 is CASARGTGAQPQHF. The CDR3 bases are TGTGCCAGCGCACGAGGGACGGGTGCGCAGCCCCAGCATTTT.

The V call is TRBV2, the J call TRBJ2-4; D may correspond to TRBD1 or TRBD2 (5 bases each). CDR1 and CDR2 (germline): SNHLY, FYNNEI. Trimming stripped 5 bases from V and 9 bases from J, with 14 bases between. The CDR3 covers 13 residues. DNA for the CDR3: TGTGCCAGCAGTCCAAACCCTGGGGGCATTCAGTACTTC. This gives the protein CASSPNPGGIQYF.

V and J are TRBV21-1 and TRBJ2-3; TRBD2, the D gene given by the table, was not confirmed from the DNA. TRBV21-1 is a pseudogene locus. This CDR3 spans 20 amino acids. The CDR3 protein is CASSKASSGGPNLNTDTQYF. The DNA of the CDR3 is TGTGCCAGCAGCAAAGCCTCTAGCGGGGGGCCGAACCTAAACACAGATACGCAGTATTTT.

The chain is built from TRBV7-2 and TRBJ1-2, with unresolved D. The germline V gene has CDR1 SGHTA and CDR2 FQGNSA. V dropped 5 bases and J dropped 4 bases, with 11 bases sitting between them. The CDR3 totals 13 residues. CDR3 bases: TGTGCCAGCAGCCCTAGTATACTCTATGGCTACACCTTC. It encodes CASSPSILYGYTF.

The chain is built from TRBV7-2 and TRBJ2-5; no clear D. The germline V gene encodes CDR1 SGHTA and CDR2 FQGNSA. The length of the CDR3 is 12 residues. Trimming shortened V by 5 bases and J by 5 bases, and 9 bases separated the two germline ends. This CDR3 reads CASSLDVETQYF. The CDR3 DNA sequence: TGTGCCAGCAGCCTCGACGTGGAGACCCAGTACTTC.

V and J are TRBV5-4 and TRBJ2-7, with D perhaps TRBD2 (6 bases). Germline V gene data show CDR1 as SGHNT and CDR2 as YYREEE (reference sequence). The CDR3 sequence is 14 residues long. V lost 3 bases and J 5 bases, leaving 15 bases between the germline ends. The CDR3 region is CASSSREDLDEQYF. For the CDR3, the DNA is TGTGCCAGCAGCTCTAGGGAGGACCTAGACGAGCAGTACTTC.

This clone is medium-sized (0.01 to 0.1%) by share. The J gene is TRBJ2-6, the V gene TRBV7-2; no firm D call. This CDR3 has 14 amino acids. Trimming stripped 5 bases from V and 3 bases from J, with 8 bases between. Germline V gives CDR1 SGHTA, CDR2 FQGNSA. The CDR3 sequence: CASSPTNGANVLTF. The CDR3 nucleotides are TGTGCCAGCAGCCCCACTAATGGGGCCAACGTCCTGACTTTC.

The rearrangement joins TRBV2 to TRBJ1-4; 10 positions agree with TRBD1. The junction had 3 bases not matched to a gene; V was cut back by 8 bases and J by 3 bases. The CDR3 is 14 amino acids. Germline V gene data show CDR1 as SNHLY and CDR2 as FYNNEI. This chain's CDR3 is CASRQGAANEKLFF. The CDR3 DNA is TGTGCCAGCCGACAGGGGGCTGCTAATGAAAAACTGTTTTTT.

The rearrangement links TRBV10-3 to TRBJ2-5; D gene ambiguous. CDR1 is ENHRY, CDR2 SYGVKD, per germline. Trimming shortened V by 2 bases and J by 5 bases, and 6 bases separated the two germline ends. This CDR3 has 12 amino acids. The DNA of the CDR3 is TGTGCCATCAGTGAGAATCGGGAGACCCAGTACTTC. It yields the protein CAISENRETQYF.

The gene calls are TRBV10-3 and TRBJ2-5; D is possibly TRBD2 (8 bases). TRBJ2-7 explains the end of the DNA better; the J call may be wrong. Germline V gene sequence: CDR1 ENHRY, CDR2 SYGVKD. This CDR3 is built from 15 residues. As DNA, the CDR3 is TGTGCCATCAGGACCAGGGGGACTAGCTCCTACGAGCAGTACTTC. Translating it yields CAIRTRGTSSYEQYF.

The chain has TRBV30 and TRBJ1-4; D gene ambiguous. The CDR3 spans 15 residues. Germline V gene sequence: CDR1 GTSNPN, CDR2 SVGIG (reference sequence). V dropped 1 base and J dropped 5 bases, with 14 bases sitting between them. The CDR3: CAWSDPQGSNEKLFF. The DNA of the CDR3 is TGTGCCTGGAGTGACCCACAAGGGAGCAATGAAAAACTGTTTTTT.

V is TRBV18 and J is TRBJ2-4, with D maybe TRBD1 (6 bases). Deletions cut 2 bases from V and 0 bases from J, with 11 bases between. The CDR3 runs to 16 residues. From germline, CDR1 is KGHSH and CDR2 LQKENI. The CDR3, as DNA: TGTGCCAGCTCACCAAAGGACAGCTTAGCCAAAAACATTCAGTACTTC. Translated, it gives CASSPKDSLAKNIQYF.

This chain links TRBV30 with TRBJ2-7; 8 bases align to TRBD1. Germline V lookup: CDR1 GTSNPN, CDR2 SVGIG (reference sequence). There are 14 residues in the CDR3. J lost 0 bases, V lost 3 bases, and 4 bases had no gene match. Here the CDR3 reads CAWRRTGTSYEQYF. CDR3 sequence (DNA): TGTGCCTGGAGAAGGACAGGGACCTCCTACGAGCAGTACTTC.

This chain links TRBV5-1 with TRBJ2-7, with unresolved D. The V gene lost 0 bases and the J gene lost 5 bases, with 9 bases spanning the gap. The length of the CDR3 is 13 residues. The germline CDR1 and CDR2 sequences are SGHRS and YFSETQ. The CDR3 DNA is TGCGCCAGCAGCTTGGGCAGAACAAACGAGCAGTACTTC. Its protein is CASSLGRTNEQYF.